A selection of T cell receptor beta chains follows, all from one sample in a study of cytomegalovirus exposure and HLA in healthy donors. Clones were sequenced by immunoSEQ multiplex PCR, and TCRdb holds only the in-frame ones, with some missing. The sample spans 70,000 or so clones; the ten largest clones claim roughly 0.8%. Sequences were obtained from PBMCs. These receptors all come from a boy aged 10-17 years in good health and CMV-seronegative. Each CDR3 is given with its conserved first and last residue. A D gene is named only where the DNA matches it firmly.

>TRBV14|TRBJ1-6|NA
CASSQDPDSPLHF
TGTGCCAGCAGCCAAGATCCGGATTCACCCCTCCACTTT
>TRBV29-1|TRBJ2-1|NA
CSVGKGEQFF
TGCAGCGTTGGAAAGGGGGAGCAGTTCTTC
>TRBV10-2|TRBJ2-3|TRBD2
CASSESGSGGTSDTQYF
TGCGCCAGCAGTGAGTCGGGAAGCGGGGGGACCTCAGATACGCAGTATTTT
>TRBV19|TRBJ1-5|NA
CASSMYRTDSNQPQHF
TGTGCCAGTAGTATGTATCGGACAGATAGCAATCAGCCCCAGCATTTT
>TRBV18|TRBJ2-5|NA
CASSPSPIQGFQETQYF
TGTGCCAGCTCACCTTCCCCGATACAGGGATTTCAAGAGACCCAGTACTTC
>TRBV12-5|TRBJ1-1|NA
CASGPFTANTEAFF
TGTGCTAGTGGTCCTTTTACAGCGAACACTGAAGCTTTCTTT
>TRBV18|TRBJ1-6|NA
CASSPNEDSPLHF
TGTGCCAGCTCGCCTAACGAGGATTCACCCCTCCACTTT
>TRBV13|TRBJ1-2|NA
CASSSHNYGYTF
TGTGCCAGCAGCTCCCATAACTATGGCTACACCTTC
>TRBV4-3|TRBJ1-1|NA
CASSQVGGPGTEAFF
TGCGCCAGCAGCCAAGTGGGGGGGCCGGGCACTGAAGCTTTCTTT
>TRBV4-3|TRBJ2-7|TRBD2
CASSPNPGLAASYEQYF
TGCGCCAGCAGCCCTAACCCCGGACTAGCGGCTTCCTACGAGCAGTACTTC
>TRBV27|TRBJ1-6|NA
CASSLRDLSPLHF
TGTGCCAGCAGTTTACGCGATCTTTCACCCCTCCACTTT
>TRBV5-6|TRBJ2-7|NA
CASSLAAGYEQYF
TGTGCCAGCAGCTTGGCTGCGGGCTACGAGCAGTACTTC
>TRBV13|TRBJ2-1|TRBD2
CASSFKGGGNNEQFF
TGTGCCAGCAGCTTTAAGGGCGGGGGAAACAATGAGCAGTTCTTC
>TRBV5-1|TRBJ1-1|TRBD1
CASSFGTGAGMNTEAFF
TGCGCCAGCAGCTTCGGGACAGGGGCCGGAATGAACACTGAAGCTTTCTTT
>TRBV19|TRBJ1-1|TRBD1
CASNPTGSDTEAFF
TGTGCCAGTAACCCGACAGGGTCGGACACTGAAGCTTTCTTT
>TRBV2|TRBJ1-5|NA
CASSVEPWPQHF
TGTGCCAGCAGTGTGGAGCCCTGGCCCCAGCATTTT
>TRBV9|TRBJ2-3|NA
CASSVGGRGTDTQYF
TGTGCCAGCAGCGTAGGTGGGAGAGGCACAGATACGCAGTATTTT
>TRBV7-9|TRBJ2-7|TRBD1
CASSLVETGTSYEQYF
TGTGCCAGCAGCTTGGTTGAGACAGGGACATCCTACGAGCAGTACTTC
>TRBV5-1|TRBJ2-2|TRBD1
CASSFTGGANTGELFF
TGCGCCAGCAGCTTCACAGGGGGCGCGAACACCGGGGAGCTGTTTTTT
>TRBV5-5|TRBJ1-2|NA
CASSPWDSNYGYTF
TGTGCCAGCAGCCCTTGGGACTCAAACTATGGCTACACCTTC
>TRBV5-1|TRBJ2-7|NA
CASSLVGAPLGVEQYF
TGCGCCAGCAGCTTGGTGGGAGCCCCTCTCGGGGTAGAGCAGTACTTC
>TRBV6-5|TRBJ1-5|NA
CASSGRGGVQPQHF
TGTGCCAGCAGTGGGAGAGGAGGTGTACAGCCCCAGCATTTT
>TRBV7-2|TRBJ2-1|TRBD2
CASSMTSGSYNEQFF
TGTGCCAGCAGCATGACTAGCGGGTCCTACAATGAGCAGTTCTTC
>TRBV5-4|TRBJ1-6|NA
CASSWTPTMGSPLHF
TGTGCCAGCAGCTGGACACCTACTATGGGCTCACCCCTCCACTTT
>TRBV5-1|TRBJ2-7|NA
CASSLAGPSEQYF
TGCGCCAGCAGCTTGGCCGGTCCGTCCGAGCAGTACTTC
>TRBV19|TRBJ2-4|TRBD1
CASRGQGDLLDKNIQYF
TGTGCCAGTCGGGGACAGGGGGACCTCCTTGACAAAAACATTCAGTACTTC
>TRBV9|TRBJ2-7|NA
CASSPRRGGGPNLYEQYF
TGTGCCAGCAGCCCCCGGAGGGGCGGGGGCCCTAACCTCTACGAGCAGTACTTC
>TRBV18|TRBJ2-5|TRBD2
CASSRGGLAGSSQETQYF
TGTGCCAGCTCACGAGGGGGGCTAGCGGGATCAAGCCAAGAGACCCAGTACTTC
>TRBV4-1|TRBJ1-2|TRBD1
CASSPLGQGAVYGYTF
TGCGCCAGCAGCCCCCTTGGTCAGGGGGCGGTCTATGGCTACACCTTC
>TRBV7-2|TRBJ2-7|TRBD2
CASSLSSGGNEQYF
TGTGCCAGCAGCTTATCTAGCGGGGGAAACGAGCAGTACTTC
>TRBV18|TRBJ2-1|TRBD2
CASSLTSGANYNEQFF
TGTGCCAGCTCGCTGACTAGCGGGGCTAACTACAATGAGCAGTTCTTC
>TRBV9|TRBJ2-1|TRBD2
CASSVDLAGGYNEQFF
TGTGCCAGCAGCGTAGATCTAGCGGGAGGGTACAATGAGCAGTTCTTC
>TRBV4-2|TRBJ2-7|TRBD2
CASSQVSGGVVSYEQYF
TGTGCCAGCAGCCAAGTCAGCGGGGGCGTCGTCTCCTACGAGCAGTACTTC
>TRBV18|TRBJ1-2|TRBD1
CASSRDREGGYTF
TGTGCCAGCTCGCGGGACAGGGAGGGAGGCTACACCTTC
>TRBV19|TRBJ2-3|NA
CASSISRSTDTQYF
TGTGCCAGTAGTATAAGCAGGAGCACAGATACGCAGTATTTT
>TRBV2|TRBJ2-5|NA
CASSTGHQETQYF
TGTGCCAGCAGTACAGGGCACCAAGAGACCCAGTACTTC
>TRBV13|TRBJ2-3|TRBD2
CASSLGTSTDTQYF
TGTGCCAGCAGCTTAGGGACTAGCACCGATACGCAGTATTTT
>TRBV6-5|TRBJ1-1|TRBD1
CASSSDRRNTEAFF
TGTGCCAGCAGTTCGGACAGGAGGAACACTGAAGCTTTCTTT
>TRBV4-1|TRBJ2-7|TRBD2
CASSLRRERSYEQYF
TGCGCCAGCAGCCTCAGGCGGGAGCGCTCCTACGAGCAGTACTTC
>TRBV9|TRBJ2-3|NA
CASSERAGGDTDTQYF
TGTGCCAGCAGCGAGAGGGCCGGGGGAGACACAGATACGCAGTATTTT
>TRBV5-1|TRBJ2-3|TRBD2
CASSSRLAGGADTQYF
TGCGCCAGCAGCTCAAGACTAGCGGGGGGCGCAGATACGCAGTATTTT
>TRBV7-8|TRBJ1-1|TRBD1
CASSLPPQGANTEAFF
TGTGCCAGCAGCTTACCTCCCCAGGGGGCCAACACTGAAGCTTTCTTT
>TRBV5-6|TRBJ2-2|TRBD1
CASSWWDRDTGELFF
TGTGCCAGCAGTTGGTGGGACAGGGACACCGGGGAGCTGTTTTTT
>TRBV7-9|TRBJ1-1|NA
CASSFVQDTEAFF
TGTGCCAGCAGCTTTGTCCAGGACACTGAAGCTTTCTTT
>TRBV18|TRBJ2-7|NA
CASSPLQQSYEQYF
TGTGCCAGCTCACCACTACAGCAGTCCTACGAGCAGTACTTC
>TRBV9|TRBJ2-7|NA
CASTTKGLSYEQYF
TGTGCCAGCACCACTAAGGGGCTAAGCTACGAGCAGTACTTC
>TRBV6-6|TRBJ1-5|NA
CASSYSPQGSNQPQHF
TGTGCCAGCAGTTACTCACCCCAGGGAAGCAATCAGCCCCAGCATTTT
>TRBV4-2|TRBJ1-5|TRBD1
CASSQLGQGRQPQHF
TGTGCCAGCAGCCAACTGGGACAGGGCAGACAGCCCCAGCATTTT